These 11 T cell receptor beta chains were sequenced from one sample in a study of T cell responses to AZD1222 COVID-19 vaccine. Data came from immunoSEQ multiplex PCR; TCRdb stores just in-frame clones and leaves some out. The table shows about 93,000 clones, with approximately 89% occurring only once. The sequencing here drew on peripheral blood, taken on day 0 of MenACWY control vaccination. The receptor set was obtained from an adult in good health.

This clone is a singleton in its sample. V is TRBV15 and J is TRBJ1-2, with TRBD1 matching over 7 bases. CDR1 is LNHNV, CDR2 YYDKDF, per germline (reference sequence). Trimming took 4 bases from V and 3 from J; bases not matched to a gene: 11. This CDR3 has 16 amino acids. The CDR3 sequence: CATSKASGTAYYGYTF. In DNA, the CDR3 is TGTGCCACCAGCAAAGCCTCCGGGACAGCCTACTATGGCTACACCTTC.

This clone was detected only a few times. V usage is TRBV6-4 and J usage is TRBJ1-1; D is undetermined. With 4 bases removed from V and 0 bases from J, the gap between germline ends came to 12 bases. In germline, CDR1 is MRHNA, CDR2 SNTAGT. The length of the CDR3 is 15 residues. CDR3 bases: TGTGCCAGCAGTGTGCGGGCCAGAATGAACACTGAAGCTTTCTTT. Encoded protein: CASSVRARMNTEAFF.

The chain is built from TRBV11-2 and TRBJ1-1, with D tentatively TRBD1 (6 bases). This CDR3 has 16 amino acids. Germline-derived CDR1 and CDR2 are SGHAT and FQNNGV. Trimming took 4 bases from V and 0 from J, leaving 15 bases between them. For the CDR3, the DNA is TGTGCCAGCAGCTCTATCAGGACAGATATGAACACTGAAGCTTTCTTT. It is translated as CASSSIRTDMNTEAFF. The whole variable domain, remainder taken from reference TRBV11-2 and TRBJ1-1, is EAGVAQSPRYKIIEKRQSVAFWCNPISGHATLYWYQQILGQGPKLLIQFQNNGVVDDSQLPKDRFSAERLKGVDSTLKIQPAKLEDSAVYLCASSSIRTDMNTEAFFGQGTRLTVV.

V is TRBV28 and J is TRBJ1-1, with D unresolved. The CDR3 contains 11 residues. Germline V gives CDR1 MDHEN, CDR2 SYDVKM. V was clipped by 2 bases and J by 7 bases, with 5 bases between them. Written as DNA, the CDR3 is TGTGCCAGCAGTTTAGTTTATGAAGCTTTCTTT. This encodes CASSLVYEAFF.

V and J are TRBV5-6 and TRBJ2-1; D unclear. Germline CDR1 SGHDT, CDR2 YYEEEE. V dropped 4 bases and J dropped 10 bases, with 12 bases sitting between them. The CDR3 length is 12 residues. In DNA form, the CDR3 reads TGTGCCAGCAGCCGCCAGGAATGGGAGCAGTTCTTC. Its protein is CASSRQEWEQFF.

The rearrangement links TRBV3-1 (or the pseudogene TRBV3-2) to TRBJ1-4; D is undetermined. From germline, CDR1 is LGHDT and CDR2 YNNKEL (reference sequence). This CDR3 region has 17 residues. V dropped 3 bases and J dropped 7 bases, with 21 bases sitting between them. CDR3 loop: CASSQAGGVGQGEKLFF. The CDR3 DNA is TGTGCCAGCAGCCAGGCCGGAGGAGTCGGGCAAGGTGAAAAACTGTTTTTT.

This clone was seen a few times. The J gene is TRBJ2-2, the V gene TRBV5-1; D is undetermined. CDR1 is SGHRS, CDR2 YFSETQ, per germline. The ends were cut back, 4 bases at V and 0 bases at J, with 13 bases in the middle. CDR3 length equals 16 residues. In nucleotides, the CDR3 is TGCGCCAGCAGCAAAGTCGACTCTGCGAACACCGGGGAGCTGTTTTTT. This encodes CASSKVDSANTGELFF.

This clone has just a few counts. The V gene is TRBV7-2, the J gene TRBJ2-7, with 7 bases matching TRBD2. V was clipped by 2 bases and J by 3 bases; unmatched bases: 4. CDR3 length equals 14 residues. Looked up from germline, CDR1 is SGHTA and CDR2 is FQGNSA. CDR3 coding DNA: TGTGCCAGCAGCTTATTAGCTAGCGGCTACGAGCAGTACTTC. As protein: CASSLLASGYEQYF.

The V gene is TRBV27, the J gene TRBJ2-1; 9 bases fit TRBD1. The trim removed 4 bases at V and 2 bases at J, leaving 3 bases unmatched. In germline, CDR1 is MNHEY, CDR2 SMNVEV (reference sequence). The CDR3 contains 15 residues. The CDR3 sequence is CASSYGTGTYNEQFF. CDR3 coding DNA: TGTGCCAGCAGTTACGGGACAGGGACCTACAATGAGCAGTTCTTC.

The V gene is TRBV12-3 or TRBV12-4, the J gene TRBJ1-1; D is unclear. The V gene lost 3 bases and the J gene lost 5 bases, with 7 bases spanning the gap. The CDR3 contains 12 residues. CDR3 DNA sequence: TGTGCCAGCAGTTTTCCACAGACTGAAGCTTTCTTT. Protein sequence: CASSFPQTEAFF.

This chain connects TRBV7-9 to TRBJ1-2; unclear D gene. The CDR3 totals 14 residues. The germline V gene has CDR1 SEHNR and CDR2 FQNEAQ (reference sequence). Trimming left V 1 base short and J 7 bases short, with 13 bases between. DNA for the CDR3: TGTGCCAGCAGCTTAGAGGCGGGAAGGATTGGCTACACCTTC. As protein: CASSLEAGRIGYTF.